The 27 T cell receptor beta chains reported below all come from one sample, sequenced in a study of immune cell composition in non-small cell lung cancer (dated by TCRdb to about 2017). Normal lung samples were non-adjacent lung tissue taken as far from the tumour as possible, at least 3 cm away, from the same patient. The method behind the library was the immunoSEQ multiplex PCR assay. TCRdb retrieved this table from immuneACCESS and kept in-frame rearrangements only. Not all clones are present; in checked studies, unresolved V genes account for under half, and no reason is known for the remainder. A total of roughly 3,100 clones appear in this sample, 60% to 85% of them only once. The ten largest clones represent about 13% of the sample. The specimen was non-adjacent lung tissue. These receptors were obtained from a human donor with non-small cell lung cancer. The donor label of this sample is uncertain.

On this clone: The same CDR3 can be traced to other DNA sequences in this sample. This chain uses TRBV6-6 with TRBJ2-1, with D maybe TRBD2 (5 bases). Germline V lookup: CDR1 MNHNY, CDR2 SVGAGI (reference sequence). Trimming removed 6 bases at V and 0 bases at J, with 6 bases between. The CDR3 runs 13 residues. The CDR3 is CASSRDSYNEQFF. The CDR3 DNA reads TGTGCCAGCAGCCGGGACTCCTACAATGAGCAGTTCTTC.

This rearrangement joins TRBV11-3 to TRBJ2-1, with 10 bases identical to TRBD1. V shed 1 base and J 5 bases; nucleotides not matched to a gene: 2. Germline V gives CDR1 SGHNT, CDR2 YENEEA. The CDR3 contains 15 residues. As DNA, the CDR3 is TGTGCCAGCAGCTTAGGACAGGGGGCCCACAATGAGCAGTTCTTC. It translates to CASSLGQGAHNEQFF. Combining the CDR3 with reference TRBV11-3 and TRBJ2-1 gives the whole variable domain EAGVVQSPRYKIIEKKQPVAFWCNPISGHNTLYWYLQNLGQGPELLIRYENEEAVDDSQLPKDRFSAERLKGVDSTLKIQPAELGDSAVYLCASSLGQGAHNEQFFGPGTRLTVL.

The chain has TRBV6-5 and TRBJ2-5; D is uncertain. This CDR3 contains 13 residues. The germline V gene encodes CDR1 MNHEY and CDR2 SVGAGI. V gave up 5 bases and J gave up 2 bases, with 9 bases separating them. CDR3 in DNA: TGTGCCAGCAGTCCCGGAGCGCAAGAGACCCAGTACTTC. Protein: CASSPGAQETQYF.

This clone has only a few counts. The CDR3 spells CASSPRHGNEKLFF. The CDR3 bases are TGTGCCAGCAGCCCCCGACACGGTAATGAAAAACTGTTTTTT. The chain links TRBV7-2 to TRBJ1-4; unclear D gene. CDR3 length: 14 residues. Germline lookup yields CDR1 SGHTA and CDR2 FQGNSA. The ends were cut back, 5 bases at V and 4 bases at J, with 11 bases in the middle.

This clone occurred a few times. V and J are TRBV6-5 and TRBJ2-7, with TRBD2 as a possible D gene (5 bases). The CDR3 has 15 residues. Per germline, CDR1 MNHEY and CDR2 SVGAGI. Trimming removed 6 bases from V and 2 bases from J, with 17 bases in between. CDR3 sequence (DNA): TGTGCCAGCAGCCGCGGAGTAGGGAGAGCCTACGAGCAGTACTTC. Its protein is CASSRGVGRAYEQYF.

This chain connects TRBV5-4 to TRBJ2-1; 8 bases agree with TRBD2. The CDR3 length is 16 residues. Losses at the gene ends were 2 bases for V and 3 bases for J; bases not matched to a gene: 7. The germline V gene has CDR1 SGHNT and CDR2 YYREEE (reference sequence). The CDR3 loop is CASSLAGDNIYNEQFF. The DNA of the CDR3 is TGTGCCAGCAGCTTAGCGGGAGATAACATCTACAATGAGCAGTTCTTC.

The chain combines TRBV28 with TRBJ2-5; perhaps TRBD2 as D (5 bases). The CDR3 consists of 14 residues. Germline CDR1 is MDHEN and CDR2 is SYDVKM. V was pared by 8 bases and J by 5 bases, with 18 bases between. This CDR3 reads CASLEDLRRETQYF. The CDR3 DNA follows: TGTGCCAGCTTGGAGGATTTAAGGAGGGAGACCCAGTACTTC.

The chain recombines TRBV2 with TRBJ1-1; D is ambiguous. The CDR3 extends over 14 amino acids. V lost 7 bases to trimming and J lost 3 bases, with 15 bases between them. Germline V gene data show CDR1 as SNHLY and CDR2 as FYNNEI. The DNA of the CDR3 is TGTGCCAGCACAGCGATGCGTTCCGACACTGAAGCTTTCTTT. It is translated as CASTAMRSDTEAFF.

The genes are TRBV29-1 and TRBJ2-2; no clear D. In germline, CDR1 is SQVTM, CDR2 ANQGSEA. The CDR3 loop spans 13 amino acids. V was clipped by 1 base and J by 1 base, with 4 bases between them. The CDR3 sequence: CSVEVGNTGELFF. In DNA, the CDR3 is TGCAGCGTTGAAGTCGGGAACACCGGGGAGCTGTTTTTT.

This clone was picked up a small number of times. The chain combines TRBV18 with TRBJ2-1; a possible D gene is TRBD1 (5 bases). From germline, CDR1 is KGHSH and CDR2 LQKENI. The CDR3 consists of 13 residues. Trimming took 2 bases from V and 8 from J, leaving 10 bases between them. This chain's CDR3 is CASSPRGIDEQFF. Written as DNA, the CDR3 is TGTGCCAGCTCACCAAGGGGTATCGATGAGCAGTTCTTC.

The chain joins TRBV28 to TRBJ1-3, with 9 bases aligning to TRBD1. J was trimmed by 3 bases and V by 6 bases; bases with no gene match: 9. The CDR3 covers 16 residues. Germline CDR1 MDHEN, CDR2 SYDVKM. The CDR3 DNA reads as TGTGCCAGCAGCTCTCCTACAGGGGGCATTGGAAACACCATATATTTT. Amino acids: CASSSPTGGIGNTIYF.

This clone has a handful of counts. The chain combines TRBV7-9 with TRBJ2-5; maybe TRBD2 (5 bases). CDR1 is SEHNR, CDR2 FQNEAQ, per germline (reference sequence). The CDR3 extends over 15 amino acids. With 1 base removed from V and 10 bases from J, the gap between germline ends came to 19 bases. Here the CDR3 reads CASSLDAGRYRDQYF. The DNA for the CDR3 is TGTGCCAGCAGCTTAGACGCCGGTCGTTACCGGGACCAGTACTTC.

This chain uses TRBV4-2 with TRBJ2-1; 7 nucleotides match TRBD2. This CDR3 spans 15 amino acids. V lost 4 bases to trimming and J lost 8 bases; unmatched junction nucleotides: 11. The germline CDR1 and CDR2 sequences are LGHNA and YNFKEQ. CDR3 DNA sequence: TGTGCCAGCAGCCTCCCCTCGGCGGGAGCGGATGAGCAGTTCTTC. Amino acids: CASSLPSAGADEQFF.

The chain recombines TRBV5-4 with TRBJ2-4; D ambiguous. Germline loops: CDR1 SGHNT, CDR2 YYREEE (reference sequence). The CDR3 covers 17 residues. V was trimmed by 0 bases and J by 1 base, leaving 14 bases between them. The CDR3 bases are TGTGCCAGCAGCTTGGGAAGTCCCTCGAGGGCCAAAAACATTCAGTACTTC. Its translation is CASSLGSPSRAKNIQYF.

V gene TRBV6-6 combines with J gene TRBJ1-1; 7 nucleotides align to TRBD1. The V and J ends lost 6 bases and 1 base, in that order; junction bases with no gene match: 5. There are 14 residues in the CDR3. CDR1 and CDR2 (germline): MNHNY, SVGAGI (reference sequence). The CDR3 reads CASRPGTANTEAFF. Here the CDR3 DNA reads TGTGCCAGCAGACCCGGGACAGCGAACACTGAAGCTTTCTTT.

This chain links TRBV7-2 with TRBJ2-7; tentative D call: TRBD1 (6 bases). The V gene's germline CDR1 is SGHTA and CDR2 FQGNSA. The CDR3 has 13 residues. V lost 2 bases and J lost 5, with 10 bases in between. The CDR3 nucleotides are TGTGCCAGCAGCTTAACTGGGGGCCACGAGCAGTACTTC. Its protein product is CASSLTGGHEQYF.

J is TRBJ2-7 and V is TRBV11-3, with D perhaps TRBD2 (5 bases). V lost 5 bases and J lost 1, with 9 bases in between. The CDR3 covers 13 residues. Germline CDR1 reads SGHNT; CDR2 reads YENEEA. The chain's CDR3 is CASSPGGSYEQYF. CDR3 coding DNA: TGTGCCAGCAGCCCTGGAGGATCCTACGAGCAGTACTTC.

The gene calls are TRBV5-4 and TRBJ2-2; perhaps TRBD2 as D (6 bases). CDR1 is SGHNT and CDR2 is YYREEE in the germline V gene (reference sequence). The CDR3 spans 15 residues. Trimming shortened V by 0 bases and J by 6 bases, and 12 bases separated the two germline ends. The CDR3 DNA sequence: TGTGCCAGCAGCTTGGAAGGGACTTCGGCCGGGGAGCTGTTTTTT. It yields the protein CASSLEGTSAGELFF. Looking up the rest from reference TRBV5-4 and TRBJ2-2 gives the full variable domain: ETGVTQSPTHLIKTRGQQVTLRCSSQSGHNTVSWYQQALGQGPQFIFQYYREEENGRGNFPPRFSGLQFPNYSSELNVNALELDDSALYLCASSLEGTSAGELFFGEGSRLTVL.

This clone was seen a few times. V gene TRBV7-2 combines with J gene TRBJ2-5, with D possibly being TRBD2 (7 bases). This CDR3 spans 15 amino acids. Germline CDR1 is SGHTA and CDR2 is FQGNSA. Trimming took 1 base from V and 2 from J, leaving 11 bases between them. DNA for the CDR3: TGTGCCAGCAGCTTAGGGGGGGGCTTGCAAGAGACCCAGTACTTC. It translates to CASSLGGGLQETQYF.

The chain employs TRBV10-3 and TRBJ2-7, with a possible D match to TRBD1 (6 bases). Trimming left V 6 bases short and J 7 bases short, with 22 bases between. The CDR3 contains 15 residues. From germline, CDR1 is ENHRY and CDR2 SYGVKD. The DNA of the CDR3 is TGTGCCATCAGCCCAGAAGAGAGTCAGGGGAAGGAGCAGTACTTC. Translating it yields CAISPEESQGKEQYF.

This clone was seen just once. The CDR3 sequence is CASSAHSGTSDNEQFF. CDR3 bases: TGTGCCAGCAGTGCACATTCCGGGACTAGCGACAATGAGCAGTTCTTC. This chain connects TRBV28 to TRBJ2-1; 10 positions match TRBD2. CDR3 length: 16 residues. Germline CDR1 and CDR2: MDHEN and SYDVKM. Losses at the gene ends were 5 bases for V and 5 bases for J; bases not matched to a gene: 9.

The rearrangement links TRBV29-1 to TRBJ2-5; TRBD1 agrees at 8 bases. Germline trimming cut 4 bases from V and 0 bases from J; bases unmatched to any gene: 4. The length of the CDR3 is 14 residues. The germline CDR1 and CDR2 sequences are SQVTM and ANQGSEA. CDR3 sequence reads: CSVAGQGNQETQYF. In nucleotides, the CDR3 is TGCAGCGTTGCCGGACAGGGTAACCAAGAGACCCAGTACTTC.

This clone appeared a few times. This sample also contains other DNA sequences that code for the same CDR3. The rearrangement uses TRBV7-9 and TRBJ2-5; 9 nucleotides agree with TRBD2. This CDR3 has 14 amino acids. Losses at the gene ends were 2 bases for V and 5 bases for J; bases not matched to a gene: 3. Germline V gene sequence: CDR1 SEHNR, CDR2 FQNEAQ (reference sequence). The CDR3 reads CASSLLAGRETQYF. DNA for the CDR3: TGTGCCAGCAGCTTACTAGCGGGAAGGGAGACCCAGTACTTC.

This rearrangement joins TRBV5-1 to TRBJ2-1; a possible D gene is TRBD1 (6 bases). Germline V gene data show CDR1 as SGHRS and CDR2 as YFSETQ. The CDR3 is made up of 14 amino acids. V lost 2 bases, J lost 6 bases, and 12 bases lay in between. CDR3 in amino acids: CASSLAGTSNEQFF. For the CDR3, the DNA is TGCGCCAGCAGCTTAGCCGGGACAAGCAATGAGCAGTTCTTC. The variable domain in full, completed from reference TRBV5-1 and TRBJ2-1, reads KAGVTQTPRYLIKTRGQQVTLSCSPISGHRSVSWYQQTPGQGLQFLFEYFSETQRNKGNFPGRFSGRQFSNSRSEMNVSTLELGDSALYLCASSLAGTSNEQFFGPGTRLTVL.

The chain links TRBV19 to TRBJ2-7; 16 nucleotides line up with TRBD2. V dropped 5 bases and J dropped 11; count of bases not matched to a gene: 6. This CDR3 has 14 amino acids. The germline CDR1 and CDR2 sequences are LNHDA and SQIVND (reference sequence). The CDR3 DNA follows: TGTGCCAGTAGTTCGGGACTAGCGGGAGGGCCGAAGTACTTC. Its protein product is CASSSGLAGGPKYF.

This clone was seen a single time. The V call is TRBV28, the J call TRBJ2-7, with 7 bases aligning to TRBD2. Per the germline V gene, CDR1 is MDHEN and CDR2 is SYDVKM. The CDR3 is made up of 15 amino acids. Germline trimming cut 6 bases from V and 2 bases from J; bases unmatched to any gene: 10. In DNA form, the CDR3 reads TGTGCCAGCAGCGTATGGGGGGGTGCGACCTACGAGCAGTACTTC. It encodes CASSVWGGATYEQYF.

V is TRBV18 and J is TRBJ2-1; TRBD2 matches at 9 bases. The CDR3 spans 15 residues. In germline, CDR1 is KGHSH, CDR2 LQKENI. The V gene end was trimmed by 2 bases and the J gene end by 6 bases; junction bases not matched to a gene: 5. The CDR3 protein is CASSPAREGSNEQFF. As DNA, the CDR3 is TGTGCCAGCTCACCAGCGCGGGAGGGCTCCAATGAGCAGTTCTTC.